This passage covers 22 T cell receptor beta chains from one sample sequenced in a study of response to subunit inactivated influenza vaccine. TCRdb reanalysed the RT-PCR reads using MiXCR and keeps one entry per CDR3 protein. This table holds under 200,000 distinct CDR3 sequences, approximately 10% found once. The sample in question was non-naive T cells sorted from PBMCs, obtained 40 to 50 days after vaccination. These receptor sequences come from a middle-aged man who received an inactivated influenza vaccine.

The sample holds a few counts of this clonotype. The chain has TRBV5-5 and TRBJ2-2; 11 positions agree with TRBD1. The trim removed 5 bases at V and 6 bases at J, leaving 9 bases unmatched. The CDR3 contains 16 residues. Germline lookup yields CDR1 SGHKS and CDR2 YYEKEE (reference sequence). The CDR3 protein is CASSKDRGRIAGELFF. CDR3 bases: TGTGCCAGCAGTAAGGACAGGGGGCGGATCGCCGGGGAGCTGTTTTTT.

In DNA, the CDR3 is TGTGCCAGCAGTGAGGGCTGGGGGTGGTCCGCGAACACCGGGGAGCTGTTTTTT. Its protein product is CASSEGWGWSANTGELFF. The genes are TRBV2 and TRBJ2-2; perhaps D is TRBD1 or TRBD2 (5 bases each). Looked up from germline, CDR1 is SNHLY and CDR2 is FYNNEI. The CDR3 runs 18 residues. Trimming removed 3 bases at V and 0 bases at J, with 17 bases between.

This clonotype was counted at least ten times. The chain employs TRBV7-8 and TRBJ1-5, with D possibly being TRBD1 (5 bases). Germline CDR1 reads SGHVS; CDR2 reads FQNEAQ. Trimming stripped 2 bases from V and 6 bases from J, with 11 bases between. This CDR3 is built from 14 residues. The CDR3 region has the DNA TGTGCCAGCAGCTTAACGAGGGGCGGTCAGCCCCAGCATTTT. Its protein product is CASSLTRGGQPQHF.

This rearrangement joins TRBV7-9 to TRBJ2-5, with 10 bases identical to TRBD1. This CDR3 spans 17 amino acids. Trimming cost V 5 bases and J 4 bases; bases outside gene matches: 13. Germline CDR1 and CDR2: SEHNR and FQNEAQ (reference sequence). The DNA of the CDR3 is TGTGCCAGCAGCCCACTCCCCGGGACAGGGGACGGAGAGACCCAGTACTTC. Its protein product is CASSPLPGTGDGETQYF.

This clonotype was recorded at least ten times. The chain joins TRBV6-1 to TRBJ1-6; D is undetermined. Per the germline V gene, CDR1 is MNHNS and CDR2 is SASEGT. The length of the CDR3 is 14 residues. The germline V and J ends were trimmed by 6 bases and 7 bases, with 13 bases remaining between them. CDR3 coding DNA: TGTGCCAGCAGGGCGACCCGGAGGAATTCACCCCTCCACTTT. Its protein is CASRATRRNSPLHF.

This chain's CDR3 is CSANPSGRGLGEQYF. CDR3 DNA: TGCAGTGCTAACCCTAGCGGGAGAGGGTTGGGCGAGCAGTACTTC. The chain uses TRBV20-1 and TRBJ2-7; 10 bases are shared with TRBD2. CDR3 length: 15 amino acids. CDR1 and CDR2 (germline): DFQATT, SNEGSKA (reference sequence). Losses at the gene ends were 4 bases for V and 6 bases for J; bases not matched to a gene: 12.

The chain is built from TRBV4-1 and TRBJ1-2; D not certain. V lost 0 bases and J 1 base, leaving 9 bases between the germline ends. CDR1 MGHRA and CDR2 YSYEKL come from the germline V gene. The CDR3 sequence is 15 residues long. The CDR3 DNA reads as TGCGCCAGCAGCCAAGAATCAGCCCTTAACTATGGCTACACCTTC. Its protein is CASSQESALNYGYTF.

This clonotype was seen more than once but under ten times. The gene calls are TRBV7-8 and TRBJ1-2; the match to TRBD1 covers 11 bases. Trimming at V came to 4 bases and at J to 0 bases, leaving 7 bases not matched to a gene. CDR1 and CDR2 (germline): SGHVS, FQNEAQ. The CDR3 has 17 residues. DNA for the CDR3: TGTGCCAGCAGCTCATTGGGACAGGGGGTAGCTAACTATGGCTACACCTTC. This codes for CASSSLGQGVANYGYTF.

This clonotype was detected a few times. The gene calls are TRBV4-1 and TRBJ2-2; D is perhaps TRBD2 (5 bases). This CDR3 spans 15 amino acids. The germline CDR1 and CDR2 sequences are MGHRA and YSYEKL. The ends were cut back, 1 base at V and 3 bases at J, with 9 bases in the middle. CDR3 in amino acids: CASSQALAYTGELFF. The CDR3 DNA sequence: TGCGCCAGCAGCCAAGCCCTAGCATACACCGGGGAGCTGTTTTTT.

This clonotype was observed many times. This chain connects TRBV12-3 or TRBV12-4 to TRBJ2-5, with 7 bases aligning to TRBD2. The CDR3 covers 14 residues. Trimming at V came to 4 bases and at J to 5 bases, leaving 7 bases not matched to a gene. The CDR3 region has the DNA TGTGCCAGCAGTTCCCGCGGGGGTGGGGAGACCCAGTACTTC. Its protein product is CASSSRGGGETQYF.

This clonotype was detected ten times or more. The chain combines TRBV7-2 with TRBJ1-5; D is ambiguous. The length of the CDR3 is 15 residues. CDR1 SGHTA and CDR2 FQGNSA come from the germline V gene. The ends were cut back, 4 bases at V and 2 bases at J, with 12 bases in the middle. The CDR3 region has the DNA TGTGCCAGCAGCTATGGACCGTTTGGCAATCAGCCCCAGCATTTT. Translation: CASSYGPFGNQPQHF. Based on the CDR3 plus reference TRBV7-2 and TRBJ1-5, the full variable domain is GAGVSQSPSNKVTEKGKDVELRCDPISGHTALYWYRQSLGQGLEFLIYFQGNSAPDKSGLPSDRFSAERTGGSVSTLTIQRTQQEDSAVYLCASSYGPFGNQPQHFGDGTRLSIL.

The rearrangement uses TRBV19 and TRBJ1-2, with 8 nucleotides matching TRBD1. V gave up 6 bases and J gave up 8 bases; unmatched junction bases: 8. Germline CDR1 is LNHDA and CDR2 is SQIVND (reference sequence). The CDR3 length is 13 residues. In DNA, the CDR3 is TGTGCCAGTAGCTTTGGACAGGGTCAAGGCTACACCTTC. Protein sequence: CASSFGQGQGYTF.

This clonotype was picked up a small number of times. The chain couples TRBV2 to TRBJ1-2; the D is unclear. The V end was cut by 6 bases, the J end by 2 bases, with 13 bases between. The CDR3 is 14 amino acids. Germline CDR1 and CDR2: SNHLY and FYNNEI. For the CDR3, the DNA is TGTGCCAGCAGCAACTTAGGGAGAAACTATGGCTACACCTTC. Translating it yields CASSNLGRNYGYTF.

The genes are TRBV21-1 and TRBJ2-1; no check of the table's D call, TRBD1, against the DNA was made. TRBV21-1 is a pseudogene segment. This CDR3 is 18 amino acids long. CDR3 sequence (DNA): TGTGCCAGCAGCAAAGGCTCGAGGCGGACAGGTAAATACAATGAGCAGTTCTTC. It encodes CASSKGSRRTGKYNEQFF.

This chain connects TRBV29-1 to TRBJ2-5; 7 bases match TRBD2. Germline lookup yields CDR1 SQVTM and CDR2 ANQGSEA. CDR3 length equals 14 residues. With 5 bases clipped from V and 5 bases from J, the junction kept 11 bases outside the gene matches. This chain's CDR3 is CSVMPSGAGETQYF. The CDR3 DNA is TGCAGCGTTATGCCCAGCGGGGCGGGGGAGACCCAGTACTTC.

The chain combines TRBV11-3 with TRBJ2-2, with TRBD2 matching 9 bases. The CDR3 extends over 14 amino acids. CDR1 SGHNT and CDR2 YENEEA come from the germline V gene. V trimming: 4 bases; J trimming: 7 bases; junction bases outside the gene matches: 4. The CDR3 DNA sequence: TGTGCCAGCAGCTCCGGGACTAGCCACGGGGAGCTGTTTTTT. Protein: CASSSGTSHGELFF. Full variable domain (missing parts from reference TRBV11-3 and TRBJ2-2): EAGVVQSPRYKIIEKKQPVAFWCNPISGHNTLYWYLQNLGQGPELLIRYENEEAVDDSQLPKDRFSAERLKGVDSTLKIQPAELGDSAVYLCASSSGTSHGELFFGEGSRLTVL.

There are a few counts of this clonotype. Written as DNA, the CDR3 is TGTGCCAGCTCACACCCGGGACAGGGGTACACTGAAGCTTTCTTT. Residues: CASSHPGQGYTEAFF. The V call is TRBV18, the J call TRBJ1-1, with 10 bases aligning to TRBD1. The CDR3 sequence is 15 residues long. Trimming cost V 4 bases and J 3 bases; bases outside gene matches: 5. CDR1 and CDR2 from the germline V gene are KGHSH and LQKENI.

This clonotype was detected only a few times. The CDR3 is CASSLSRDYGYTF. In DNA form, the CDR3 reads TGTGCCAGCAGCCTCTCGAGGGACTATGGCTACACCTTC. This chain joins TRBV11-2 and TRBJ1-2, with D unclear. Per germline, CDR1 SGHAT and CDR2 FQNNGV. The CDR3 contains 13 residues. V was pared by 5 bases and J by 3 bases, with 10 bases between.

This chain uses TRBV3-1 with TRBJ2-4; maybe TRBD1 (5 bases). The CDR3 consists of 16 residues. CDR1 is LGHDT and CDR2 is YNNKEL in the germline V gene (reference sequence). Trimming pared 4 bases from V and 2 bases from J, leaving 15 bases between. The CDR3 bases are TGTGCCAGCAGCCTCGTGCAGGGAATTACCAAAAACATTCAGTACTTC. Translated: CASSLVQGITKNIQYF.

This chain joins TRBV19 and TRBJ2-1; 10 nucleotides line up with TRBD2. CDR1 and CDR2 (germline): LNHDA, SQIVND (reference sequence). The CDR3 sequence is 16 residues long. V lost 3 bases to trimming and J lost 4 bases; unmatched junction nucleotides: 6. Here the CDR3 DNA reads TGTGCCAGTAGTATTGCCCCTAGCGGGAGTTACAATGAGCAGTTCTTC. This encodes CASSIAPSGSYNEQFF. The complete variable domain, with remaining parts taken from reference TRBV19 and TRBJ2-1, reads DGGITQSPKYLFRKEGQNVTLSCEQNLNHDAMYWYRQDPGQGLRLIYYSQIVNDFQKGDIAEGYSVSREKKESFPLTVTSAQKNPTAFYLCASSIAPSGSYNEQFFGPGTRLTVL.

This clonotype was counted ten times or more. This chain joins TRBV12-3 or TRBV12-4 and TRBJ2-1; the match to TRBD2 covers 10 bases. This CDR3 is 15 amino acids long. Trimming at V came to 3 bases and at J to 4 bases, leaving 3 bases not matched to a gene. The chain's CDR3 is CASSLSSGGYNEQFF. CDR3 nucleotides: TGTGCCAGCAGTTTGTCTAGCGGGGGATACAATGAGCAGTTCTTC.

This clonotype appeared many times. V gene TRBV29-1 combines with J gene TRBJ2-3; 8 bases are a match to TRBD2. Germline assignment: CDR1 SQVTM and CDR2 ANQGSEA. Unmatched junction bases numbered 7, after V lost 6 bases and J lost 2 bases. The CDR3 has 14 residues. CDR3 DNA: TGCAGCGTCGCAGCGGGAGATATCACAGATACGCAGTATTTT. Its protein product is CSVAAGDITDTQYF.